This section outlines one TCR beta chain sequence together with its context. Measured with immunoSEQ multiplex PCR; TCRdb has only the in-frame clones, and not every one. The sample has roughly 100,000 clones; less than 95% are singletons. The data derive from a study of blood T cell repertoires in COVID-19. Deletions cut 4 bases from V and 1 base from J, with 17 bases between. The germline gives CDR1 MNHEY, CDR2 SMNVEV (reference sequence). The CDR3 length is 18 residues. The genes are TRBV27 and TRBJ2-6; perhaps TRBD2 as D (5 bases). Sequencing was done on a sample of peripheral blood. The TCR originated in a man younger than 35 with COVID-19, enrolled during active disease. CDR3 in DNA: TGTGCCAGCAGTTCCCTCATGGGAGCTATATCTGGGGCCAACGTCCTGACTTTC. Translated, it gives CASSSLMGAISGANVLTF.